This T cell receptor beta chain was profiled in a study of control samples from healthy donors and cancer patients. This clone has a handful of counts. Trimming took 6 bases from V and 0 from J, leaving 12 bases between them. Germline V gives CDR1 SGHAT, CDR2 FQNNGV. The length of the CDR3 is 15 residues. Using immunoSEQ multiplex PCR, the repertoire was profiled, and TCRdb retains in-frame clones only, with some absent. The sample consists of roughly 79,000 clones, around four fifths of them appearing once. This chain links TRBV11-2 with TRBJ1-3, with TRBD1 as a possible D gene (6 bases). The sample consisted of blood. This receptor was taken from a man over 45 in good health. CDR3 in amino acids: CASSDRQDSGNTIYF. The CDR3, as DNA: TGTGCCAGCAGTGATCGACAGGACTCTGGAAACACCATATATTTT.